These 9 T cell receptor beta chains came from one sample sequenced in a study of T cell repertoires in cytomegalovirus infection (dated by TCRdb to about 2019). Sequencing was performed on an Illumina HiSeq 1500. Using fastp at Q25 and MiXCR, TCRdb reprocessed the public reads and kept productive beta chains. Entries are consolidated by CDR3 protein sequence, retaining the most common genes and DNA. The sample table lists about 400,000 distinct CDR3 sequences, 18% of them with a count of one. Clones ranked in the top ten supply 8.5% to 10% of the sample. Material: PBMCs. The receptors shown here come from a human donor in good health (CMV status not recorded). Some clones in this sample may be carry-over from other donors' samples.

The V and J genes are TRBV20-1 and TRBJ1-1; 10 bases are shared with TRBD1. Germline V gene data show CDR1 as DFQATT and CDR2 as SNEGSKA (reference sequence). The CDR3 has 18 residues. Trimming at V came to 0 bases and at J to 1 base, leaving 11 bases not matched to a gene. CDR3 in amino acids: CSARDGARQGAGNTEAFF. DNA of the CDR3: TGCAGTGCTAGAGATGGGGCCCGACAGGGGGCTGGGAACACTGAAGCTTTCTTT.

The V gene is TRBV11-1, the J gene TRBJ1-1; 8 bases agree with TRBD1. The junction had 5 bases not matched to a gene; V was cut back by 4 bases and J by 7 bases. Germline CDR1 SGHAT, CDR2 FQDESV (reference sequence). The CDR3 contains 13 residues. As DNA, the CDR3 is TGTGCCAGCAGCTCGGACAGGGTGGGTGAAGCTTTCTTT. It yields the protein CASSSDRVGEAFF.

This clonotype has a handful of counts. The CDR3 DNA sequence: TGTGCCAGCAGCGCCGTAGCCGAGCAGTACTTC. This codes for CASSAVAEQYF. The V and J genes are TRBV11-2 and TRBJ2-7; D is unresolved. The CDR3 totals 11 residues. Per the germline V gene, CDR1 is SGHAT and CDR2 is FQNNGV. The V end lost 5 bases, the J end lost 6 bases, and 8 bases lay between the germline ends.

Worth noting for this clonotype: A much larger clone is a single base away; this may be a read error. The chain is built from TRBV11-2 and TRBJ2-7, with 7 positions matching TRBD1. The CDR3 contains 14 residues. With 3 bases clipped from V and 3 bases from J, the junction kept 5 bases outside the gene matches. Germline V gene lookup returns CDR1 SGHAT and CDR2 FQNNGV. The CDR3 sequence: CASSFWDRSYEQYF. The CDR3 DNA sequence: TGTGCCAGCAGCTTTTGGGACAGAAGCTACGAGCAGTACTTC.

This clonotype was observed many times. CDR3 loop: CASSPPAGGEETQYF. In DNA form, the CDR3 reads TGTGCCAGCTCACCACCAGCGGGGGGAGAAGAGACCCAGTACTTC. The chain couples TRBV18 to TRBJ2-5; 9 bases agree with TRBD2. This CDR3 is 15 amino acids long. Trimming cost V 0 bases and J 3 bases; bases outside gene matches: 2. CDR1 and CDR2 (germline): KGHSH, LQKENI.

V and J are TRBV20-1 and TRBJ1-4; 7 bases match TRBD1. V gave up 6 bases and J gave up 6 bases; unmatched junction bases: 7. Germline CDR1 DFQATT, CDR2 SNEGSKA (reference sequence). CDR3 length equals 13 residues. Written as DNA, the CDR3 is TGCAGTGCATCAGACAGGGTCGATGAAAAACTGTTTTTT. Amino acids: CSASDRVDEKLFF.

There are many counts of this clonotype. The chain is built from TRBV19 and TRBJ1-4; D is ambiguous. The germline V and J ends were trimmed by 7 bases and 10 bases, with 10 bases remaining between them. Germline V gives CDR1 LNHDA, CDR2 SQIVND (reference sequence). CDR3 length: 11 residues. The CDR3 nucleotides read TGTGCCAGTACCAAAGGTGGAAAACTGTTTTTT. The encoded protein is CASTKGGKLFF.

This clonotype appeared many times. The chain has TRBV7-2 and TRBJ2-1; D is perhaps TRBD2 (6 bases). The germline CDR1 and CDR2 sequences are SGHTA and FQGNSA. V dropped 2 bases and J dropped 6 bases, with 17 bases sitting between them. The length of the CDR3 is 16 residues. The CDR3 protein is CASSLMYSGVGNEQFF. DNA for the CDR3: TGTGCCAGCAGCTTAATGTATTCGGGAGTTGGCAATGAGCAGTTCTTC.

This clonotype was observed a handful of times. The V call is TRBV7-2, the J call TRBJ1-2; D is perhaps TRBD1 (6 bases). Per the germline V gene, CDR1 is SGHTA and CDR2 is FQGNSA. Trimming removed 1 base from V and 7 bases from J, with 10 bases in between. The CDR3 contains 13 residues. CDR3 DNA sequence: TGTGCCAGCAGCTTAGAGGGGGGTAGTGGCTACACCTTC. Its translation: CASSLEGGSGYTF.